This TCR beta chain was sequenced in a study of Ad26.COV2.S vaccination and SARS-CoV-2 variants. General study points: It was reported that spike-specific CD8+ and CD4+ T cell responses were substantially broad after vaccination. Breadth of non-spike TCRs did not differ between vaccinees and placebo recipients. The analyses of TCR breadth and depth may have understated the size of total T cell responses.

Unmatched junction bases numbered 6, after V lost 2 bases and J lost 6 bases. Germline V gene lookup returns CDR1 SNHLY and CDR2 FYNNEI. The CDR3 sequence is 15 residues long. A remark on this clone: What it binds is not known.

The table came from immunoSEQ multiplex PCR; TCRdb's copy has only in-frame clones and leaves some out. The sample contains around 100,000 clones, roughly 84% of which appear only once. The chain employs TRBV2 and TRBJ2-3; 9 bases are a match to TRBD2. The sequence was obtained from a human donor who had recovered from COVID-19. The sample was peripheral blood, taken after recovery from COVID-19. The CDR3 DNA reads TGTGCCAGCAGTGAACTAGCGGGGCGGGGGGATACGCAGTATTTT. Translated, it gives CASSELAGRGDTQYF.